Below are 28 T cell receptor beta chains sequenced from a single sample in a study of shared clonotypes between healthy human individuals (dated by TCRdb to about 2020). The library was prepared using the immunoSEQ multiplex PCR assay. The table was pulled from immuneACCESS by TCRdb, which kept in-frame rearrangements only. Such tables lose some clones; where checked, under half of the loss comes from unresolved V genes, and the rest has no known cause. The sample profile shows over 850,000 clones; about four fifths of them were found once. The ten largest account for 0.61% of the sample. Sequencing was carried out using memory CD4+ T cells from PBMCs. The cell subset or site label here, explained by the study, means: CD45RA-negative fraction. The receptors come from a young man in good health. Some clones in this sample may be carry-over from other donors' samples.

With respect to this clone: A read error is possible here, since a much larger clone lies one base away. Because the CDR3 is missing its conserved closing phenylalanine or tryptophan, this is likely a read error. The chain combines TRBV30 with TRBJ1-6; 8 bases align to TRBD1. This CDR3 is built from 13 residues. The V gene's germline CDR1 is GTSNPN and CDR2 SVGIG (reference sequence). Trimming at V came to 1 base and at J to 7 bases, leaving 0 bases not matched to a gene. CDR3 sequence (DNA): TGTGCCTGGAGTGCAGGGGGCAATTCACCCCTCCACCTT. Translating it yields CAWSAGGNSPLHL.

V is TRBV2 and J is TRBJ1-3; TRBD1 is a possible D gene (5 bases). CDR1 and CDR2 (germline): SNHLY, FYNNEI. The germline V and J ends were trimmed by 8 bases and 4 bases, with 12 bases remaining between them. CDR3 size: 13 residues. The CDR3 sequence: CASPGPVGNTIYF. CDR3 nucleotides: TGTGCCAGCCCAGGGCCAGTCGGAAACACCATATATTTT.

The rearrangement joins TRBV7-2 to TRBJ1-5; D is uncertain. V gave up 2 bases and J gave up 7 bases, with 9 bases separating them. From germline, CDR1 is SGHTA and CDR2 FQGNSA. The CDR3 has 13 residues. The CDR3 is CASSLYFRQPQHF. CDR3 DNA: TGTGCCAGCAGCTTATATTTTCGGCAGCCCCAGCATTTT.

J is TRBJ2-3 and V is TRBV11-3, with a tentative D call TRBD1 (6 bases). Germline V gene data show CDR1 as SGHNT and CDR2 as YENEEA. The CDR3 contains 14 residues. Trimming stripped 5 bases from V and 0 bases from J, with 9 bases between. The CDR3 spells CASSRDTSTDTQYF. The CDR3 DNA sequence: TGTGCCAGCAGCCGGGACACCAGCACAGATACGCAGTATTTT.

V usage is TRBV2 and J usage is TRBJ2-1; D unclear. V gave up 8 bases and J gave up 5 bases, with 13 bases separating them. CDR1 is SNHLY, CDR2 FYNNEI, per germline. The CDR3 is 13 amino acids. CDR3 residues: CASGVSPNNEQFF. Written as DNA, the CDR3 is TGTGCCAGCGGGGTTAGTCCGAACAATGAGCAGTTCTTC. Together with reference TRBV2 and TRBJ2-1, the CDR3 gives the full variable domain: EPEVTQTPSHQVTQMGQEVILRCVPISNHLYFYWYRQILGQKVEFLVSFYNNEISEKSEIFDDQFSVERPDGSNFTLKIRSTKLEDSAMYFCASGVSPNNEQFFGPGTRLTVL.

This clone was seen a few times. This chain uses TRBV9 with TRBJ2-7; 10 positions match TRBD2. After removal of 0 bases from V and 4 bases from J, the junction contained 4 bases not matched to a gene. In germline, CDR1 is SGDLS, CDR2 YYNGEE. The CDR3 runs to 15 residues. The CDR3 sequence: CASSVGSGRAYEQYF. In DNA form, the CDR3 reads TGTGCCAGCAGCGTAGGGAGCGGGAGGGCTTACGAGCAGTACTTC.

This clone was detected only a few times. The rearrangement uses TRBV28 and TRBJ2-5, with D possibly matching TRBD1 (6 bases). The germline V gene encodes CDR1 MDHEN and CDR2 SYDVKM. The CDR3 covers 12 residues. Trimming removed 6 bases at V and 5 bases at J, with 10 bases between. In DNA form, the CDR3 reads TGTGCCAGCAGACAGGGACCGGAGACCCAGTACTTC. Its protein is CASRQGPETQYF.

The genes are TRBV14 and TRBJ2-2, with TRBD2 matching over 9 bases. V shed 3 bases, J shed 6 bases, and the junction held 11 bases outside the gene matches. CDR1 and CDR2 (germline): SGHDN, FVKESK. The CDR3 extends over 17 amino acids. The chain's CDR3 is CASSQYPSGMGSGELFF. The DNA for the CDR3 is TGTGCCAGCAGCCAGTATCCTAGCGGGATGGGGTCCGGGGAGCTGTTTTTT.

This chain connects TRBV7-9 to TRBJ2-1, with TRBD1 matching over 9 bases. From germline, CDR1 is SEHNR and CDR2 FQNEAQ (reference sequence). The CDR3 runs 15 residues. V dropped 1 base and J dropped 5; count of bases not matched to a gene: 3. The chain's CDR3 is CASSLGQGVNNEQFF. The CDR3 bases are TGTGCCAGCAGCTTAGGACAGGGGGTTAACAATGAGCAGTTCTTC.

The chain links TRBV27 to TRBJ2-2; TRBD1 or TRBD2 may be the D gene (6 bases each). CDR3 length: 18 residues. Trimming took off 4 bases at V and 6 bases at J, with 24 bases between the two ends. The germline gives CDR1 MNHEY, CDR2 SMNVEV (reference sequence). The CDR3 bases are TGTGCCAGCAGTTCCCGGGGGCGGGCAGTATACGAGTCCGGGGAGCTGTTTTTT. Its translation is CASSSRGRAVYESGELFF.

As to this clone: This same CDR3 is encoded by further DNA sequences in the sample. J is TRBJ1-1 and V is TRBV19, with D uncertain. Germline V gene sequence: CDR1 LNHDA, CDR2 SQIVND (reference sequence). The V end was cut by 3 bases, the J end by 0 bases, with 8 bases between. There are 14 residues in the CDR3. The DNA for the CDR3 is TGTGCCAGTAGTATCCCAGGAGTGAACACTGAAGCTTTCTTT. Translation gives CASSIPGVNTEAFF. Complete variable domain (other parts from reference TRBV19 and TRBJ1-1): DGGITQSPKYLFRKEGQNVTLSCEQNLNHDAMYWYRQDPGQGLRLIYYSQIVNDFQKGDIAEGYSVSREKKESFPLTVTSAQKNPTAFYLCASSIPGVNTEAFFGQGTRLTVV.

The rearrangement uses TRBV28 and TRBJ2-3; possible D gene TRBD1, 5 bases. The V gene lost 4 bases and the J gene lost 0 bases, with 14 bases spanning the gap. Germline V gene lookup returns CDR1 MDHEN and CDR2 SYDVKM. This CDR3 has 16 amino acids. CDR3 nucleotide sequence: TGTGCCAGCAGTTCCTCGACAGCCTCTAGCACAGATACGCAGTATTTT. Its protein is CASSSSTASSTDTQYF. The full variable domain, its missing parts supplied by reference TRBV28 and TRBJ2-3, is DVKVTQSSRYLVKRTGEKVFLECVQDMDHENMFWYRQDPGLGLRLIYFSYDVKMKEKGDIPEGYSVSREKKERFSLILESASTNQTSMYLCASSSSTASSTDTQYFGPGTRLTVL.

This chain joins TRBV19 and TRBJ2-6; D might be TRBD1 (5 bases). Trimming left V 2 bases short and J 4 bases short, with 12 bases between. Germline V gene data show CDR1 as LNHDA and CDR2 as SQIVND (reference sequence). This CDR3 comprises 16 residues. The CDR3 DNA is TGTGCCAGTAGTATATTTAGGGGTGGCGGGGCCAACGTCCTGACTTTC. It specifies CASSIFRGGGANVLTF.

The rearrangement uses TRBV5-1 and TRBJ2-5; 8 bases are a match to TRBD1. With 1 base clipped from V and 5 bases from J, the junction kept 7 bases outside the gene matches. Germline V CDR1 and CDR2: SGHRS, YFSETQ. The CDR3 sequence is 15 residues long. The CDR3 spells CASSLTGTGGETQYF. The DNA for the CDR3 is TGCGCCAGCAGCTTGACGGGGACAGGAGGGGAGACCCAGTACTTC.

On this clone: This may come from a read error, since a much larger clone is one base off. The identical CDR3 is also encoded by other nucleotide sequences in the sample. This chain links TRBV13 with TRBJ2-7; D not certain. This CDR3 contains 13 residues. V lost 1 base and J 3 bases, leaving 7 bases between the germline ends. The germline gives CDR1 PRHDT, CDR2 FYEKMQ (reference sequence). The CDR3 DNA reads TGTGCCAGCAGCTTAGACAGAAACTACGAGCAGTACTTC. Translating it yields CASSLDRNYEQYF. The full variable domain, in which reference TRBV13 and TRBJ2-7 provide the parts outside the CDR3, is AAGVIQSPRHLIKEKRETATLKCYPIPRHDTVYWYQQGPGQDPQFLISFYEKMQSDKGSIPDRFSAQQFSDYHSELNMSSLELGDSALYFCASSLDRNYEQYFGPGTRLTVT.

This clone was recorded only once. A junction boundary mismatches the germline segment, possibly from a read error. This chain's CDR3 is CASSSGLAGVQHF. The CDR3 DNA follows: TGTGCCAGCAGTTCCGGACTAGCGGGAGTTCAGCACTTC. This chain uses TRBV2 with TRBJ2-7, with 13 bases lining up with TRBD2. CDR1 and CDR2 from the germline V gene are SNHLY and FYNNEI. The CDR3 spans 13 residues. The full variable domain, rest sourced from reference TRBV2 and TRBJ2-7, is EPEVTQTPSHQVTQMGQEVILRCVPISNHLYFYWYRQILGQKVEFLVSFYNNEISEKSEIFDDQFSVERPDGSNFTLKIRSTKLEDSAMYFCASSSGLAGVQHFGPGTRLTVT.

This clone was observed at least ten times. The chain has TRBV28 and TRBJ2-3; possibly TRBD1 for D (6 bases). Germline values: CDR1 MDHEN, CDR2 SYDVKM. This CDR3 region has 13 residues. The V end was cut by 7 bases, the J end by 2 bases, with 10 bases between. The DNA for the CDR3 is TGTGCCAGCACAGGGGATGTCACAGATACGCAGTATTTT. Residues: CASTGDVTDTQYF.

The V and J genes are TRBV28 and TRBJ1-5; D not certain. The CDR3 loop spans 15 amino acids. CDR1 is MDHEN and CDR2 is SYDVKM in the germline V gene. V shed 2 bases and J shed 0 bases, with 8 bases lying between them. CDR3 residues: CASSLAQYSNQPQHF. The CDR3 DNA follows: TGTGCCAGCAGTTTAGCACAGTATAGCAATCAGCCCCAGCATTTT. Based on the CDR3 plus reference TRBV28 and TRBJ1-5, the full variable domain is DVKVTQSSRYLVKRTGEKVFLECVQDMDHENMFWYRQDPGLGLRLIYFSYDVKMKEKGDIPEGYSVSREKKERFSLILESASTNQTSMYLCASSLAQYSNQPQHFGDGTRLSIL.

This chain uses TRBV5-1 with TRBJ2-2; 10 bases fit TRBD2. From germline, CDR1 is SGHRS and CDR2 YFSETQ. V gave up 7 bases and J gave up 5 bases; unmatched junction bases: 14. The CDR3 sequence is 17 residues long. The CDR3 DNA is TGCGCCAGCGCCAGGCAGCTAGCGGGAGTTGGAACCGGGGAGCTGTTTTTT. Translation: CASARQLAGVGTGELFF.

V and J are TRBV5-1 and TRBJ2-3, with D possibly being TRBD2 (5 bases). Germline values: CDR1 SGHRS, CDR2 YFSETQ. Deletions cut 7 bases from V and 4 bases from J, with 10 bases between. The CDR3 covers 12 residues. The CDR3 sequence is CASGEIPDTQYF. The CDR3 DNA reads TGCGCCAGCGGGGAGATCCCAGATACGCAGTATTTT. Combining the CDR3 with reference TRBV5-1 and TRBJ2-3 gives the whole variable domain KAGVTQTPRYLIKTRGQQVTLSCSPISGHRSVSWYQQTPGQGLQFLFEYFSETQRNKGNFPGRFSGRQFSNSRSEMNVSTLELGDSALYLCASGEIPDTQYFGPGTRLTVL.

The chain couples TRBV9 to TRBJ2-1, with a possible D match to TRBD2 (6 bases). Germline-derived CDR1 and CDR2 are SGDLS and YYNGEE. The V end lost 5 bases, the J end lost 4 bases, and 10 bases lay between the germline ends. This CDR3 is 13 amino acids long. The DNA for the CDR3 is TGTGCCAGCAGTTATAGCGGATACAATGAGCAGTTCTTC. It is translated as CASSYSGYNEQFF.

This chain uses TRBV19 with TRBJ1-1; D is ambiguous. The V gene's germline CDR1 is LNHDA and CDR2 SQIVND (reference sequence). V was pared by 6 bases and J by 5 bases, with 13 bases between. CDR3 length equals 13 residues. The CDR3: CASSLIQRTEAFF. CDR3 DNA: TGTGCCAGTAGCCTTATACAGAGGACTGAAGCTTTCTTT.

A few counts support this clone. The CDR3 DNA reads TGCAGCGTTGACGAAAGGGCCCAGTACTTC. Its protein product is CSVDERAQYF. The chain uses TRBV29-1 and TRBJ2-5; D remains ambiguous. V was cut by 3 bases and J by 9 bases, with 8 bases left in between. CDR3 length: 10 amino acids. Germline V gene lookup returns CDR1 SQVTM and CDR2 ANQGSEA. Based on the CDR3 plus reference TRBV29-1 and TRBJ2-5, the full variable domain is SAVISQKPSRDICQRGTSLTIQCQVDSQVTMMFWYRQQPGQSLTLIATANQGSEATYESGFVIDKFPISRPNLTFSTLTVSNMSPEDSSIYLCSVDERAQYFGPGTRLLVL.

This clone was seen a single time. The rearrangement joins TRBV10-1 to TRBJ2-1; D possibly corresponds to TRBD2 (6 bases). V was trimmed by 0 bases and J by 10 bases, leaving 13 bases between them. CDR1 is WNHNN, CDR2 SYGVQD, per germline (reference sequence). CDR3 length equals 14 residues. The CDR3 sequence is CASSESGLPSEQFF. The CDR3 coding sequence is TGCGCCAGCAGTGAGTCGGGACTGCCTAGCGAGCAGTTCTTC.

The gene calls are TRBV6-4 and TRBJ1-4; TRBD1 matches at 8 bases. The CDR3 sequence is 14 residues long. V shed 6 bases, J shed 6 bases, and the junction held 6 bases outside the gene matches. Germline V CDR1 and CDR2: MRHNA, SNTAGT. This chain's CDR3 is CASSPTGGYEKLFF. In DNA form, the CDR3 reads TGTGCCAGCAGCCCTACAGGGGGTTATGAAAAACTGTTTTTT.

The rearrangement uses TRBV18 and TRBJ2-2; D is unresolved. V was pared by 5 bases and J by 3 bases, with 7 bases between. The germline gives CDR1 KGHSH, CDR2 LQKENI. The CDR3 extends over 13 amino acids. The CDR3, as DNA: TGTGCCAGCTCATCCGACTACACCGGGGAGCTGTTTTTT. It specifies CASSSDYTGELFF.

This clone was observed a few times. The genes are TRBV28 and TRBJ2-7; 7 nucleotides line up with TRBD2. The CDR3 loop spans 15 amino acids. J lost 0 bases, V lost 5 bases, and 7 bases had no gene match. From germline, CDR1 is MDHEN and CDR2 SYDVKM. CDR3: CASSPGGTSSYEQYF. CDR3 nucleotides: TGTGCCAGCAGTCCGGGAGGTACGAGCTCCTACGAGCAGTACTTC.

V is TRBV5-4 and J is TRBJ1-3; D is ambiguous. CDR1 and CDR2 from the germline V gene are SGHNT and YYREEE (reference sequence). V was pared by 2 bases and J by 6 bases, with 9 bases between. The CDR3 contains 13 residues. The CDR3 nucleotides are TGTGCCAGCAGCTTCCCGAGCGTAAACACCATATATTTT. Translating gives CASSFPSVNTIYF.